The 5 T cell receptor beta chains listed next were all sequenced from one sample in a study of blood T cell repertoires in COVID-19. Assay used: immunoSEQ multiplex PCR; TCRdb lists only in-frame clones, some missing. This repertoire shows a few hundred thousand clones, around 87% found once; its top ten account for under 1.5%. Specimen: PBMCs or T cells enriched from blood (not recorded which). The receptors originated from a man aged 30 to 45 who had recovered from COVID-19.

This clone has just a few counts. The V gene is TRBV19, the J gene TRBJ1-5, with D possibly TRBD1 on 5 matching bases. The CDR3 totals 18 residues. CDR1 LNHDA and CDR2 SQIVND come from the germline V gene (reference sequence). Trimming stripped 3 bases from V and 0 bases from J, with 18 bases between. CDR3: CASSIVRLRGISNQPQHF. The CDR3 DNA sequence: TGTGCCAGTAGTATCGTAAGGTTACGGGGGATTAGCAATCAGCCCCAGCATTTT.

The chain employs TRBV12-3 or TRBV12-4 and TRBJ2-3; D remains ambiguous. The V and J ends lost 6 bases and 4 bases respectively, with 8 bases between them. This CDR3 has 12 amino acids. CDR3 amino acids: CASRTHSDTQYF. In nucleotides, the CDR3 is TGTGCCAGCAGGACACACTCAGATACGCAGTATTTT.

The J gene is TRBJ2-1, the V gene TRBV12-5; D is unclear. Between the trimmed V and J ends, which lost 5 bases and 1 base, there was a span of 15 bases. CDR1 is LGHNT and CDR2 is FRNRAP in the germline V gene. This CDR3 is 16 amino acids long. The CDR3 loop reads CASGASNSKSYNEQFF. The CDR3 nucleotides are TGTGCTAGTGGTGCCTCGAACTCAAAATCCTACAATGAGCAGTTCTTC.

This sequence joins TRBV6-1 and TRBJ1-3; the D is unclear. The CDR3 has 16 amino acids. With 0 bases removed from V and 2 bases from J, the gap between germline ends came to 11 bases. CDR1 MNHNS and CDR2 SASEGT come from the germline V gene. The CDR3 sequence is CASSEAPPSTGNTIYF. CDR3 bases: TGTGCCAGCAGTGAAGCCCCCCCATCAACTGGAAACACCATATATTTT.

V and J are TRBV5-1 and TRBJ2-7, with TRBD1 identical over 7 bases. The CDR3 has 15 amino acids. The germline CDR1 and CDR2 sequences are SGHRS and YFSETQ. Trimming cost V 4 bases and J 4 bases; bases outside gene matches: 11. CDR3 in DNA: TGCGCCAGCAGCCCAGCAGGGGGACGCGGATACGAGCAGTACTTC. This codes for CASSPAGGRGYEQYF.